A single sample gave rise to the 28 T cell receptor beta chains below, sequenced in a study of blood T cell repertoires in COVID-19. Sequencing was performed with immunoSEQ multiplex PCR; in TCRdb, only in-frame clones are kept and a portion is missing. The table records 150,000 to 200,000 clones, roughly 84% of them present only once. The sample comprised peripheral blood. The source of these receptors is a man aged 18 to 29 with active or convalescent COVID-19.

This clone has only one observation. CDR3 protein: CASSLIGSGSYEQYF. The DNA for the CDR3 is TGTGCCAGCAGCTTAATAGGGAGTGGTTCCTACGAGCAGTACTTC. The chain couples TRBV7-2 to TRBJ2-7; perhaps TRBD2 as D (5 bases). Trimming removed 2 bases at V and 1 base at J, with 12 bases between. The CDR3 sequence is 15 residues long. Germline V gives CDR1 SGHTA, CDR2 FQGNSA.

This chain links TRBV3-1 (or the pseudogene TRBV3-2) with TRBJ1-2; tentatively, D is TRBD1 (5 bases). Germline CDR1 LGHDT, CDR2 YNNKEL (reference sequence). Trimming shortened V by 1 base and J by 7 bases, and 19 bases separated the two germline ends. This CDR3 comprises 16 residues. The CDR3 loop reads CASSQVRNRRPGGYTF. Written as DNA, the CDR3 is TGTGCCAGCAGCCAAGTAAGAAACAGGCGCCCCGGTGGCTACACCTTC.

The chain joins TRBV6-5 to TRBJ2-7, with D possibly matching TRBD2 (6 bases). Per germline, CDR1 MNHEY and CDR2 SVGAGI. Trimming took off 8 bases at V and 0 bases at J, with 14 bases between the two ends. The CDR3 spans 14 residues. The CDR3 DNA reads as TGTGCCAGCGCCCTAGCGCTGAGCTCCTACGAGCAGTACTTC. As protein: CASALALSSYEQYF.

V and J are TRBV30 and TRBJ1-6; perhaps TRBD1 as D (6 bases). CDR1 is GTSNPN, CDR2 SVGIG, per germline (reference sequence). Trimming removed 0 bases at V and 6 bases at J, with 12 bases between. The CDR3 loop spans 15 amino acids. For the CDR3, the DNA is TGTGCCTGGAGTGTACAGGGAGTGAGTAATTCACCCCTCCACTTT. As protein: CAWSVQGVSNSPLHF.

The V call is TRBV29-1, the J call TRBJ1-3; D may be TRBD1 (6 bases). V lost 7 bases to trimming and J lost 1 base, with 8 bases between them. In germline, CDR1 is SQVTM, CDR2 ANQGSEA. The CDR3 is made up of 12 amino acids. This CDR3 is CSATGSGNTIYF. In DNA, the CDR3 is TGCAGCGCTACAGGGTCTGGAAACACCATATATTTT.

The chain joins TRBV18 to TRBJ2-2; D may be TRBD1 (5 bases). This CDR3 is built from 16 residues. The germline V gene encodes CDR1 KGHSH and CDR2 LQKENI. The V end lost 1 base, the J end lost 4 bases, and 13 bases lay between the germline ends. CDR3 in amino acids: CASSPQSLDSTGELFF. Written as DNA, the CDR3 is TGTGCCAGCTCACCACAATCCCTAGACAGCACCGGGGAGCTGTTTTTT. Full variable domain (missing parts from reference TRBV18 and TRBJ2-2): NAGVMQNPRHLVRRRGQEARLRCSPMKGHSHVYWYRQLPEEGLKFMVYLQKENIIDESGMPKERFSAEFPKEGPSILRIQQVVRGDSAAYFCASSPQSLDSTGELFFGEGSRLTVL.

There are a few counts of this clone. The chain is built from TRBV6-1 and TRBJ1-5, with D perhaps matching TRBD1 (5 bases). The germline V gene has CDR1 MNHNS and CDR2 SASEGT. This CDR3 is built from 19 residues. V was cut by 2 bases and J by 0 bases, with 20 bases left in between. The CDR3 is CASSEPSPGGRYSNQPQHF. The CDR3, as DNA: TGTGCCAGCAGTGAACCCTCCCCGGGGGGACGGTATAGCAATCAGCCCCAGCATTTT.

The chain has TRBV3-1 (or the pseudogene TRBV3-2) and TRBJ2-7; 7 bases fit TRBD1. Germline CDR1 reads LGHDT; CDR2 reads YNNKEL (reference sequence). V lost 0 bases and J lost 5; bases outside the gene matches: 7. This CDR3 is built from 15 residues. The CDR3 region is CASSQEQQGIDEQYF. CDR3 sequence (DNA): TGTGCCAGCAGCCAAGAACAACAGGGGATCGACGAGCAGTACTTC.

The J gene is TRBJ2-2, the V gene TRBV2; D not resolved. CDR1 SNHLY and CDR2 FYNNEI come from the germline V gene. The V gene lost 5 bases and the J gene lost 2 bases, with 3 bases spanning the gap. The CDR3 is 12 amino acids. The CDR3 nucleotides are TGTGCCAGCAGTCAAAACACCGGGGAGCTGTTTTTT. Translated, it gives CASSQNTGELFF.

The chain recombines TRBV6-5 with TRBJ1-1; TRBD1 aligns across 7 bases. Germline trimming cut 6 bases from V and 1 base from J; bases unmatched to any gene: 5. The CDR3 is made up of 14 amino acids. Germline V gene data show CDR1 as MNHEY and CDR2 as SVGAGI. The CDR3 loop is CASRTGFENTEAFF. The CDR3 bases are TGTGCCAGCAGGACAGGGTTCGAGAACACTGAAGCTTTCTTT.

The chain uses TRBV7-8 and TRBJ2-7, with 8 nucleotides matching TRBD2. The CDR3 totals 16 residues. After removal of 4 bases from V and 5 bases from J, the junction contained 13 bases not matched to a gene. Germline V gene sequence: CDR1 SGHVS, CDR2 FQNEAQ. CDR3 DNA sequence: TGTGCCAGCAGCTCCGGGACTAGGGAGAGGGGCCACGAGCAGTACTTC. This encodes CASSSGTRERGHEQYF.

This clone was counted between two and nine times. The chain links TRBV7-2 to TRBJ2-7; 7 positions agree with TRBD2. The V gene's germline CDR1 is SGHTA and CDR2 FQGNSA. After removal of 5 bases from V and 2 bases from J, the junction contained 6 bases not matched to a gene. This CDR3 region has 14 residues. The DNA of the CDR3 is TGTGCCAGCAGCGCCAGCGGGGCAACCTACGAGCAGTACTTC. Residues: CASSASGATYEQYF.

The count of this clone is one. The chain uses TRBV7-2 and TRBJ1-2; no clear D. V lost 7 bases and J 1 base, leaving 10 bases between the germline ends. This CDR3 is 13 amino acids long. Per germline, CDR1 SGHTA and CDR2 FQGNSA. CDR3: CASTSLLNYGYTF. The DNA for the CDR3 is TGTGCCAGCACCTCCCTACTTAACTATGGCTACACCTTC.

V is TRBV7-3 and J is TRBJ1-2; tentatively, D is TRBD1 (5 bases). The germline gives CDR1 SGHTA, CDR2 FQGTGA. The CDR3 loop spans 13 amino acids. V was pared by 5 bases and J by 4 bases, with 11 bases between. CDR3 DNA sequence: TGTGCCAGCAGCAAAGAGCAGGGCTATGGCTACACCTTC. Its protein product is CASSKEQGYGYTF.

The chain recombines TRBV4-1 with TRBJ2-3; 10 bases align to TRBD2. This CDR3 spans 15 amino acids. The germline CDR1 and CDR2 sequences are MGHRA and YSYEKL. Trimming at V came to 1 base and at J to 4 bases, leaving 2 bases not matched to a gene. This CDR3 is CASSQGLAGSDTQYF. CDR3 DNA: TGCGCCAGCAGCCAAGGACTAGCGGGTTCAGATACGCAGTATTTT.

This chain links TRBV7-8 with TRBJ2-7; the D is unclear. Trimming cost V 5 bases and J 0 bases, with 17 bases left between them. The CDR3 consists of 16 residues. CDR1 is SGHVS, CDR2 FQNEAQ, per germline. The CDR3 sequence is CASSPLVAPSSYEQYF. The CDR3 DNA reads TGTGCCAGCAGCCCCCTGGTGGCTCCCAGCTCCTACGAGCAGTACTTC. Using reference TRBV7-8 and TRBJ2-7 for the parts outside the CDR3, the full variable domain is GAGVSQSPRYKVAKRGQDVALRCDPISGHVSLFWYQQALGQGPEFLTYFQNEAQLDKSGLPSDRFFAERPEGSVSTLKIQRTQQEDSAVYLCASSPLVAPSSYEQYFGPGTRLTVT.

This clone was detected only once. The chain recombines TRBV6-6 with TRBJ2-3, with 10 bases that match TRBD2. The length of the CDR3 is 15 residues. V gave up 5 bases and J gave up 2 bases; unmatched junction bases: 4. Germline values: CDR1 MNHNY, CDR2 SVGAGI (reference sequence). The CDR3 DNA follows: TGTGCCAGCAGTAATAGCGGGGGGACCACAGATACGCAGTATTTT. Protein sequence: CASSNSGGTTDTQYF.

This chain connects TRBV28 to TRBJ1-5, with 10 bases matching TRBD1. J gave up 6 bases and V 7 bases, and 3 bases lay outside the gene matches. The CDR3 extends over 13 amino acids. Germline CDR1 MDHEN, CDR2 SYDVKM. For the CDR3, the DNA is TGTGCCAGCATCCGGGACAGGGGTCAGCCCCAGCATTTT. Translating gives CASIRDRGQPQHF.

The chain recombines TRBV5-1 with TRBJ2-7, with 8 positions matching TRBD2. Germline-derived CDR1 and CDR2 are SGHRS and YFSETQ. This CDR3 contains 15 residues. V dropped 2 bases and J dropped 3; count of bases not matched to a gene: 7. CDR3 region: CASSFDPSGGYEQYF. As DNA, the CDR3 is TGCGCCAGCAGCTTTGATCCCAGCGGGGGCTACGAGCAGTACTTC. Full variable domain (missing parts from reference TRBV5-1 and TRBJ2-7): KAGVTQTPRYLIKTRGQQVTLSCSPISGHRSVSWYQQTPGQGLQFLFEYFSETQRNKGNFPGRFSGRQFSNSRSEMNVSTLELGDSALYLCASSFDPSGGYEQYFGPGTRLTVT.

V is TRBV5-1 and J is TRBJ2-7, with D maybe TRBD1 (5 bases). Trimming stripped 2 bases from V and 5 bases from J, with 14 bases between. CDR1 SGHRS and CDR2 YFSETQ come from the germline V gene. This CDR3 comprises 14 residues. CDR3 in DNA: TGCGCCAGCAGCTTTGGAGACAGTGTCGACGAGCAGTACTTC. Translating gives CASSFGDSVDEQYF. Full variable domain (rest looked up from reference TRBV5-1 and TRBJ2-7): KAGVTQTPRYLIKTRGQQVTLSCSPISGHRSVSWYQQTPGQGLQFLFEYFSETQRNKGNFPGRFSGRQFSNSRSEMNVSTLELGDSALYLCASSFGDSVDEQYFGPGTRLTVT.

V usage is TRBV19 and J usage is TRBJ2-2; maybe TRBD1 (7 bases). Germline values: CDR1 LNHDA, CDR2 SQIVND (reference sequence). The germline V and J ends were trimmed by 4 bases and 3 bases, with 15 bases remaining between them. This CDR3 spans 16 amino acids. In DNA form, the CDR3 reads TGTGCCAGTAGTACCCAGGGGGGTGAATACACCGGGGAGCTGTTTTTT. Protein: CASSTQGGEYTGELFF.

The chain is built from TRBV3-1 (or the pseudogene TRBV3-2) and TRBJ2-1; TRBD2 matches at 8 bases. Germline lookup yields CDR1 LGHDT and CDR2 YNNKEL (reference sequence). V gave up 1 base and J gave up 5 bases; unmatched junction bases: 7. CDR3 length equals 16 residues. The CDR3, as DNA: TGTGCCAGCAGCCAAGGAGGTGCGGGGGGAAACAATGAGCAGTTCTTC. Its protein product is CASSQGGAGGNNEQFF.

V and J are TRBV5-5 and TRBJ1-2, with 7 nucleotides matching TRBD1. The CDR3 sequence is 18 residues long. The trim removed 4 bases at V and 0 bases at J, leaving 15 bases unmatched. Germline-derived CDR1 and CDR2 are SGHKS and YYEKEE (reference sequence). DNA of the CDR3: TGTGCCAGCAGCGCAGGACAGGCTCGTGCAGTTCCTAACTATGGCTACACCTTC. Its translation is CASSAGQARAVPNYGYTF.

In this sample, this clone turned up once. The CDR3 DNA sequence: TGCAGCGTTGAACGGTGGGACAGCGCCGGGGAGCTGTTTTTT. Its protein is CSVERWDSAGELFF. This chain uses TRBV29-1 with TRBJ2-2; TRBD1 matches at 7 bases. The CDR3 loop spans 14 amino acids. The germline V gene encodes CDR1 SQVTM and CDR2 ANQGSEA. V dropped 2 bases and J dropped 6; count of bases not matched to a gene: 6.

This rearrangement joins TRBV5-1 to TRBJ2-2; D unclear. V was trimmed by 4 bases and J by 2 bases, leaving 3 bases between them. Germline CDR1 reads SGHRS; CDR2 reads YFSETQ. This CDR3 contains 12 residues. The CDR3 coding sequence is TGCGCCAGCAGCCATAACACCGGGGAGCTGTTTTTT. Translating gives CASSHNTGELFF.

Only a few counts were recorded for this clone. The V call is TRBV7-2, the J call TRBJ2-5, with TRBD1 identical over 9 bases. Germline V gene lookup returns CDR1 SGHTA and CDR2 FQGNSA. CDR3 length: 13 amino acids. V lost 5 bases to trimming and J lost 5 bases; unmatched junction nucleotides: 3. The CDR3: CASSRDRGETQYF. CDR3 coding DNA: TGTGCCAGCAGCAGAGACAGGGGGGAGACCCAGTACTTC.

The chain joins TRBV19 to TRBJ2-2, with a tentative D call TRBD2 (5 bases). Germline CDR1 and CDR2: LNHDA and SQIVND (reference sequence). There are 13 residues in the CDR3. The V gene lost 3 bases and the J gene lost 6 bases, with 8 bases spanning the gap. CDR3 in DNA: TGTGCCAGTAGTATCCTCGGGGCCGGGGAGCTGTTTTTT. Protein product: CASSILGAGELFF.

Concerning this clone itself: Germline and junction disagree at one end, which may indicate a read error. V gene TRBV7-7 combines with J gene TRBJ2-5; perhaps TRBD2 as D (5 bases). Per the germline V gene, CDR1 is SSHAT and CDR2 is FNYEAQ (reference sequence). This CDR3 region has 17 residues. The CDR3 is CASSLTGSSVNKETQYF. In DNA form, the CDR3 reads TGTGCTAGCAGCTTAACGGGGTCCAGCGTGAATAAAGAGACCCAGTACTTC.